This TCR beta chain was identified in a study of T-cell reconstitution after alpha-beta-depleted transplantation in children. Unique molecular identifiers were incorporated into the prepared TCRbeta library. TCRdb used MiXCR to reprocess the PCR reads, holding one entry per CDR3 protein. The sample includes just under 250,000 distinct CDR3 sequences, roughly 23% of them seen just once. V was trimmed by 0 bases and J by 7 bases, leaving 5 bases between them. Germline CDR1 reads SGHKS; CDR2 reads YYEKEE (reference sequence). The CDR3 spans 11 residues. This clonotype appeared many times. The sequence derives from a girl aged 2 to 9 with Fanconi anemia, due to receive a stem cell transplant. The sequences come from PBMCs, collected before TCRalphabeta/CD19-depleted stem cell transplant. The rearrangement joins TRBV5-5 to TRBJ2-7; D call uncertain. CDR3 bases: TGTGCCAGCAGCTTGGCTGAAGAGCAGTACTTC. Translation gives CASSLAEEQYF.